The rows below give T cell receptor beta chains drawn from one sample of a study of regulatory T cells in long-lasting Graves disease. TCRdb itself ran the multiplex PCR reads through MiXCR, one entry per CDR3 protein. The sample carries 400,000 to 500,000 distinct CDR3 sequences, 20% to 25% recorded once. Source: peripheral blood mononuclear cells (PBMCs), taken when the disease was refractory, from a patient treated with antithyroid drugs. These receptors came from a female donor with Graves disease. CDR3s include the opening cysteine and the closing phenylalanine or tryptophan. Each record gives: D gene, J gene, clone size, V gene, CDR3 DNA, CDR3 protein. A D gene is named only where the DNA matches it firmly. The size entry is marked missing in some rows and otherwise reads once, few, many or a size class.

d_call: .
j_call: TRBJ1-1
clone_size: few
v_call: TRBV30
cdr3_nt: TGTGCCTGGAGTGTACCTAGTCGGGGGAACACTGAAGCTTTCTTT
cdr3_aa: CAWSVPSRGNTEAFF

d_call: TRBD1
j_call: TRBJ2-7
clone_size: few
v_call: TRBV3-1
cdr3_nt: TGTGCCAGCAGCCGGAACCGGGACAGGGATGGTGAGCAGTACTTC
cdr3_aa: CASSRNRDRDGEQYF

d_call: TRBD1
j_call: TRBJ2-7
clone_size: .
v_call: TRBV10-3
cdr3_nt: TGTGCCATCAGTCCTCCGGGACAGGGTTCCAATGAGCAGTACTTC
cdr3_aa: CAISPPGQGSNEQYF

d_call: .
j_call: TRBJ1-1
clone_size: .
v_call: TRBV12-3/TRBV12-4
cdr3_nt: TGTGCCAGCAGTTCGTCCAGCAACACCGAAACTTTCTTT
cdr3_aa: CASSSSSNTETFF

d_call: .
j_call: TRBJ2-5
clone_size: once
v_call: TRBV6-5
cdr3_nt: TGTGCCAGCAGTTACGGCCCGATAGAGCGGGAAGAGACCCAGTACTTC
cdr3_aa: CASSYGPIEREETQYF

d_call: .
j_call: TRBJ2-5
clone_size: many
v_call: TRBV29-1
cdr3_nt: TGCAGCGTTGATCTGCAAGAGACCCAGTACTTC
cdr3_aa: CSVDLQETQYF

d_call: TRBD2
j_call: TRBJ2-2
clone_size: .
v_call: TRBV7-3
cdr3_nt: TGTGCCAGCAGCTTAAAAGTCGCTAGCGGGAACACCGGGGAGCTGTTTTTT
cdr3_aa: CASSLKVASGNTGELFF

d_call: .
j_call: TRBJ1-1
clone_size: many
v_call: TRBV7-8
cdr3_nt: TGTGCCAGCAGCTTGGGGGAAATTGCTGAAGCTTTCTTT
cdr3_aa: CASSLGEIAEAFF

d_call: TRBD1
j_call: TRBJ2-7
clone_size: many
v_call: TRBV7-3
cdr3_nt: TGTGCCAGCAGCCCAAGACAGGGGTCGAGAGAGCAGTACTTC
cdr3_aa: CASSPRQGSREQYF

d_call: .
j_call: TRBJ2-5
clone_size: few
v_call: TRBV30
cdr3_nt: TGTGCCTGGAGAGGCAAACAGGGAGGGGAGACCCAGTACTTC
cdr3_aa: CAWRGKQGGETQYF

d_call: TRBD1
j_call: TRBJ2-7
clone_size: .
v_call: TRBV4-1
cdr3_nt: TGCGCCAGCAGCCAACGACAGGGGGCTGCCTACGAGCAGTACTTC
cdr3_aa: CASSQRQGAAYEQYF

d_call: .
j_call: TRBJ1-1
clone_size: .
v_call: TRBV6-2/TRBV6-3
cdr3_nt: TGTGCCAGCAGTTATGGGGATCGGGAAACTGAAGCTTTCTTT
cdr3_aa: CASSYGDRETEAFF

d_call: .
j_call: TRBJ2-7
clone_size: .
v_call: TRBV18
cdr3_nt: TGTGCCAGCTCACCAGGGACTGCAGGGGCCGAGCAGTACTTC
cdr3_aa: CASSPGTAGAEQYF

d_call: .
j_call: TRBJ2-7
clone_size: .
v_call: TRBV20-1
cdr3_nt: TGCAGTGCTAGAGTAGATGGGCTTGGGGAGCAGTACTTC
cdr3_aa: CSARVDGLGEQYF

d_call: .
j_call: TRBJ2-1
clone_size: .
v_call: TRBV10-3
cdr3_nt: TGTGCCATCAGTAACCAGGGGTTGCGGGACAATGAGCAGTTCTTC
cdr3_aa: CAISNQGLRDNEQFF

d_call: .
j_call: TRBJ2-1
clone_size: .
v_call: TRBV5-1
cdr3_nt: TGCGCCAGCAGCTTGGCCTGGGCCAATGAGCAGTTCTTC
cdr3_aa: CASSLAWANEQFF

d_call: .
j_call: TRBJ2-7
clone_size: many
v_call: TRBV28
cdr3_nt: TGTGCCAGCAGTTACCGGGGTAAAGTGTGGGAGCAGTACTTC
cdr3_aa: CASSYRGKVWEQYF

d_call: .
j_call: TRBJ2-1
clone_size: .
v_call: TRBV28
cdr3_nt: TGTGCCAGCAGTAGGGGGGACTACTATTACAATGAGCAGTTCTTC
cdr3_aa: CASSRGDYYYNEQFF

d_call: .
j_call: TRBJ2-2
clone_size: .
v_call: TRBV20-1
cdr3_nt: TGCAGTGCTAGAACCCTATCGAACACCGGGGAGCTGTTTTTT
cdr3_aa: CSARTLSNTGELFF

d_call: .
j_call: TRBJ2-7
clone_size: .
v_call: TRBV19
cdr3_nt: TGTGCCAGTAGCTTCCAGGGAATTAGCGAGCAGTACTTC
cdr3_aa: CASSFQGISEQYF

d_call: .
j_call: TRBJ2-1
clone_size: .
v_call: TRBV28
cdr3_nt: TGTGCCAGCAGTTTGCCTCTAGCAGCCAACAATGAGCAGTTCTTC
cdr3_aa: CASSLPLAANNEQFF

d_call: TRBD1
j_call: TRBJ2-7
clone_size: few
v_call: TRBV20-1
cdr3_nt: TGCAGTGCTAGAGGAGGACAGGGGGCCCGCTACGAGCAGTACTTC
cdr3_aa: CSARGGQGARYEQYF

d_call: .
j_call: TRBJ2-1
clone_size: few
v_call: TRBV7-2
cdr3_nt: TGTGCCAGCAGCTTATCTCGTATCAATGAGCAGTTCTTC
cdr3_aa: CASSLSRINEQFF

d_call: .
j_call: TRBJ2-6
clone_size: many
v_call: TRBV7-2
cdr3_nt: TGTGCCAGCAGCCCGCGATTAACCAGGGCGGGGGCCAACGTCCTGACTTTC
cdr3_aa: CASSPRLTRAGANVLTF

d_call: .
j_call: TRBJ1-1
clone_size: .
v_call: TRBV5-1
cdr3_nt: TGCGCCAGCAGCCGAAGGGAAGCCGCTGAAGCTTTCTTT
cdr3_aa: CASSRREAAEAFF

d_call: .
j_call: TRBJ1-2
clone_size: .
v_call: TRBV30
cdr3_nt: TGTGCCTGGAGTGTATACGGCTATGGCTACACCTTC
cdr3_aa: CAWSVYGYGYTF

d_call: .
j_call: TRBJ2-5
clone_size: few
v_call: TRBV7-6
cdr3_nt: TGTGCCAGCAGCTTGACAAGGGGGGAGACCCAGTACTTC
cdr3_aa: CASSLTRGETQYF

d_call: TRBD2
j_call: TRBJ2-7
clone_size: many
v_call: TRBV20-1
cdr3_nt: TGCAGTGCTAGCCCGATAGCGGGAGGCCGCTACGAGCAGTACTTC
cdr3_aa: CSASPIAGGRYEQYF

d_call: TRBD1
j_call: TRBJ2-7
clone_size: many
v_call: TRBV27
cdr3_nt: TGTGCCAGCAAAACCTTTTTTTTGGGACAGGACTCCTACGAGCAGTACTTC
cdr3_aa: CASKTFFLGQDSYEQYF

d_call: .
j_call: TRBJ1-2
clone_size: .
v_call: TRBV7-9
cdr3_nt: TGTGCCAGCAGCTATAGGGAATATGGCTACACCTTC
cdr3_aa: CASSYREYGYTF